The T cell receptor (beta chain) under discussion was sequenced for a study of identical twins. CDR3 size: 17 residues. Trimming took off 5 bases at V and 3 bases at J, with 20 bases between the two ends. Ten or more counts support this clonotype. Its antigen remains unknown. TCRdb used MiXCR to reprocess the 5' RACE reads, holding one entry per CDR3 protein. The sample holds 310,000 or so distinct CDR3 sequences; roughly 8.6% are singletons and the top ten take about 2.1%. Points from the study as a whole: Partial confounding of zero-insertion analyses by invariant MAIT and iNKT cells was possible.

These sequences were also reported in another study, on yellow fever vaccine responses in identical twins.

The chain has TRBV12-3 or TRBV12-4 and TRBJ1-3, with D perhaps TRBD1 (5 bases). The specimen sequenced was memory (CD45RO+) T cells sorted from blood. The source is a woman aged 18-30 years in good health. The CDR3: CASSLGVRGEVGNTIYF. The CDR3 nucleotides are TGTGCCAGCAGTCTCGGGGTTCGGGGGGAGGTTGGAAACACCATATATTTT.